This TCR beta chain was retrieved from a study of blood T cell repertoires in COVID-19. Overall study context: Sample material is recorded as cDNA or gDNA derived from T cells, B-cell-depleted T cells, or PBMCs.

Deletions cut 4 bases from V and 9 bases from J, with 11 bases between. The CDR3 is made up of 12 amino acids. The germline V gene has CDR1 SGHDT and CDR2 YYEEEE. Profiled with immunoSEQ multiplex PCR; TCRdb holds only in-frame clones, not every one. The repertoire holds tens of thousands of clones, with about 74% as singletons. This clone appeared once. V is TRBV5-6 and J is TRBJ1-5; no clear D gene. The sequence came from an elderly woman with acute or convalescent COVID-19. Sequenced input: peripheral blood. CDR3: CASSPRLGPQHF. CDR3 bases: TGTGCCAGCAGCCCCCGCCTAGGGCCCCAGCATTTT.